These 6 T cell receptor beta chains share one sample of origin, sequenced in a study of blood T cell repertoires in COVID-19. The protocol was immunoSEQ multiplex PCR, while the TCRdb copy is restricted to in-frame clones and leaves out a portion. The sample yields over 150,000 clones, roughly 90% seen once. The sequenced material came from peripheral blood. These receptors were taken from a man aged 65 to 79 with active or convalescent COVID-19.

V and J are TRBV27 and TRBJ2-7; 10 nucleotides match TRBD2. The CDR3 spans 15 residues. Trimming removed 2 bases from V and 5 bases from J; junction bases left unmatched: 6. Germline assignment: CDR1 MNHEY and CDR2 SMNVEV (reference sequence). CDR3 in DNA: TGTGCCAGCAGTTTAAGCGGGAGGGGCGGGCACGAGCAGTACTTC. Translation gives CASSLSGRGGHEQYF.

V gene TRBV11-2 combines with J gene TRBJ2-1; no clear D gene. Trimming removed 4 bases at V and 6 bases at J, with 13 bases between. Germline CDR1 reads SGHAT; CDR2 reads FQNNGV. This CDR3 contains 14 residues. The CDR3 protein is CASSSPLWPNEQFF. CDR3 nucleotides: TGTGCCAGCAGCTCCCCCCTGTGGCCCAATGAGCAGTTCTTC.

The chain combines TRBV7-9 with TRBJ2-1, with 10 bases matching TRBD2. Trimming at V came to 4 bases and at J to 8 bases, leaving 8 bases not matched to a gene. The CDR3 covers 15 residues. The germline V gene encodes CDR1 SEHNR and CDR2 FQNEAQ (reference sequence). The chain's CDR3 is CASSSLQREGDEQFF. The CDR3 DNA is TGTGCCAGCAGCTCCCTTCAGCGGGAGGGCGATGAGCAGTTCTTC.

This chain uses TRBV5-4 with TRBJ2-1; TRBD2 might be the D (6 bases). Germline CDR1 reads SGHNT; CDR2 reads YYREEE (reference sequence). Trimming left V 4 bases short and J 2 bases short, with 13 bases between. The CDR3 runs to 15 residues. CDR3 in DNA: TGTGCCAGCAGCCCCGGGACTCCTACCTACAATGAGCAGTTCTTC. Its translation: CASSPGTPTYNEQFF.

The chain combines TRBV18 with TRBJ1-3; D is perhaps TRBD1 (5 bases). The CDR3 spans 15 residues. The germline V gene encodes CDR1 KGHSH and CDR2 LQKENI. The V and J ends lost 1 base and 2 bases respectively, with 9 bases between them. CDR3 protein: CASSPRGGTGNTIYF. CDR3 sequence (DNA): TGTGCCAGCTCACCACGGGGGGGTACTGGAAACACCATATATTTT.

The rearrangement uses TRBV5-1 and TRBJ1-1; D uncertain. Between the trimmed V and J ends, which lost 2 bases and 1 base, there was a span of 12 bases. This CDR3 comprises 15 residues. CDR1 is SGHRS, CDR2 YFSETQ, per germline. The DNA for the CDR3 is TGCGCCAGCAGCTTATTCGCGACGGGGAACACTGAAGCTTTCTTT. Translation: CASSLFATGNTEAFF.